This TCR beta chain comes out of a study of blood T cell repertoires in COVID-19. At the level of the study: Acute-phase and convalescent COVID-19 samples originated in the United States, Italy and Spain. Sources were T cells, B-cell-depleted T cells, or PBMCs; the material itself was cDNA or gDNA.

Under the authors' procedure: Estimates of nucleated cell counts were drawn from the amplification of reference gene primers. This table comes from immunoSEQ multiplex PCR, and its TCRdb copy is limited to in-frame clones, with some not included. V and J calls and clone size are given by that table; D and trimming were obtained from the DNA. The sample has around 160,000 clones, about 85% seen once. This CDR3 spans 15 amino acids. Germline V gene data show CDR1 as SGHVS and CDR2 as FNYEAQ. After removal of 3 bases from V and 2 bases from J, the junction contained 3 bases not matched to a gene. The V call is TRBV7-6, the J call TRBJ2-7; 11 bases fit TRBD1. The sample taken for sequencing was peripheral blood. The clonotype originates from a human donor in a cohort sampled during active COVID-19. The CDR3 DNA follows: TGTGCCAGCAGCTTGGGGGACAGGGGGACCTACGAGCAGTACTTC. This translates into CASSLGDRGTYEQYF.